Below, 4 T cell receptor beta chains from the same sample are listed, as sequenced in a study of blood T cell repertoires in COVID-19. The assay was immunoSEQ multiplex PCR, and TCRdb's table has in-frame clones only and misses some. Here the sample spans roughly 190,000 clones, approximately 90% being singletons. The sample comprised peripheral blood. The source is a man younger than 40 with acute or convalescent COVID-19.

This chain joins TRBV7-3 and TRBJ2-1; 8 bases line up with TRBD2. Germline V gene sequence: CDR1 SGHTA, CDR2 FQGTGA. The CDR3 consists of 16 residues. Germline trimming cut 5 bases from V and 4 bases from J; bases unmatched to any gene: 10. Here the CDR3 reads CASSTYSGGGYNEQFF. The CDR3, as DNA: TGTGCCAGCAGCACATACAGCGGGGGTGGATACAATGAGCAGTTCTTC.

The chain joins TRBV12-3 or TRBV12-4 to TRBJ1-2; no clear D. The CDR3 runs to 13 residues. V lost 3 bases and J 7 bases, leaving 12 bases between the germline ends. The CDR3 DNA sequence: TGTGCCAGCAGTTTTCGCCTAGGAAGTGGCTACACCTTC. It encodes CASSFRLGSGYTF.

J is TRBJ2-5 and V is TRBV4-1; tentative D call: TRBD2 (5 bases). The V gene lost 4 bases and the J gene lost 5 bases, with 20 bases spanning the gap. This CDR3 contains 16 residues. Germline-derived CDR1 and CDR2 are MGHRA and YSYEKL. CDR3 region: CASSPAEDLSVETQYF. The CDR3, as DNA: TGCGCCAGCAGCCCTGCTGAGGACCTTAGCGTGGAGACCCAGTACTTC.

V is TRBV5-4 and J is TRBJ1-1; D not resolved. This CDR3 spans 14 amino acids. V dropped 0 bases and J dropped 0 bases, with 6 bases sitting between them. From germline, CDR1 is SGHNT and CDR2 YYREEE (reference sequence). The CDR3 is CASSLEHLNTEAFF. In DNA form, the CDR3 reads TGTGCCAGCAGCTTGGAACACCTGAACACTGAAGCTTTCTTT. The variable domain in full, with the rest retrieved from reference TRBV5-4 and TRBJ1-1, is ETGVTQSPTHLIKTRGQQVTLRCSSQSGHNTVSWYQQALGQGPQFIFQYYREEENGRGNFPPRFSGLQFPNYSSELNVNALELDDSALYLCASSLEHLNTEAFFGQGTRLTVV.